The next 2 T cell receptor beta chains were all read from a single sample in a study of blood T cell repertoires in COVID-19. Libraries were prepared by immunoSEQ multiplex PCR; TCRdb keeps only in-frame clonotypes and omits some of them. Of 300,000 to 400,000 clones listed, 87% are singletons. Sequencing was performed on peripheral blood. The receptors were sampled from a man aged 25 to 45 with COVID-19, enrolled during active disease.

The V and J genes are TRBV2 and TRBJ2-2; 10 positions match TRBD2. Germline trimming cut 6 bases from V and 1 base from J; bases unmatched to any gene: 2. The CDR3 sequence is 15 residues long. Germline-derived CDR1 and CDR2 are SNHLY and FYNNEI. The CDR3 DNA is TGTGCCAGCAGGCGACTAGCGGGGAACACCGGGGAGCTGTTTTTT. Amino acids: CASRRLAGNTGELFF. Full variable domain (remainder filled in from reference TRBV2 and TRBJ2-2): EPEVTQTPSHQVTQMGQEVILRCVPISNHLYFYWYRQILGQKVEFLVSFYNNEISEKSEIFDDQFSVERPDGSNFTLKIRSTKLEDSAMYFCASRRLAGNTGELFFGEGSRLTVL.

A word on this clone: The same CDR3 can be traced to other DNA sequences in this sample. V usage is TRBV11-1 and J usage is TRBJ1-1; 7 nucleotides align to TRBD1. The CDR3 runs 14 residues. The germline gives CDR1 SGHAT, CDR2 FQDESV (reference sequence). V lost 5 bases to trimming and J lost 1 base; unmatched junction nucleotides: 4. Here the CDR3 reads CASSPRQGNTEAFF. The DNA of the CDR3 is TGTGCCAGCAGCCCGAGACAGGGGAACACTGAAGCTTTCTTT.